This T cell receptor (beta chain) derives from a study of regulatory T cells in long-lasting Graves disease. At least ten counts were recorded for this clonotype. Its antigen is unknown. Relying on iRepertoire HTBI primers and Arm-PCR of CDR3 regions, the team built TCR beta libraries. TCRdb analysed the multiplex PCR reads with MiXCR anew, one entry per CDR3 protein. The data contain hundreds of thousands of distinct CDR3 sequences, 16% of them singletons. The CDR3 is made up of 13 amino acids. Trimming pared 10 bases from V and 4 bases from J, leaving 17 bases between. As for time point: newly diagnosed GD, antithyroid drugs for less than 3 months. Construction of the TCR library relied on RNA isolated from PBMCs. Study observations and caveats: Tissue studied was limited to peripheral blood, excluding thyroid tissue.

Another study also made use of these data, one on T cells in Graves' hyperthyroidism and ophthalmopathy.

The sample was peripheral blood mononuclear cells (PBMCs), taken at new diagnosis, from a patient treated with antithyroid drugs. The sequence was collected from a woman aged 30 to 39 with Graves disease. V and J are TRBV12-3 or TRBV12-4 and TRBJ2-7; D ambiguous. The CDR3 loop reads CATAELFNYEQYF. CDR3 in DNA: TGTGCCACCGCCGAGCTGTTCAATTACGAGCAGTACTTC.